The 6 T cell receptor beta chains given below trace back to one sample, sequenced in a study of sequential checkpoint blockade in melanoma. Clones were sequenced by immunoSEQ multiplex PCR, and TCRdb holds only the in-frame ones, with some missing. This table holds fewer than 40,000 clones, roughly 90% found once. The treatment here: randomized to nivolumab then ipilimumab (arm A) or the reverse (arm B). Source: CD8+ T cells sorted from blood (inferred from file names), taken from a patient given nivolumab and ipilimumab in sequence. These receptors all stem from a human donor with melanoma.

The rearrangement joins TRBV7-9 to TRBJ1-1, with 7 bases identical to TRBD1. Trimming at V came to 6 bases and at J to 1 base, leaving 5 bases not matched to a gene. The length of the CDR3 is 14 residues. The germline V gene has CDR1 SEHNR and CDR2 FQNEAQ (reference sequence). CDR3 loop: CASRKTGSNTEAFF. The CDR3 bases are TGTGCCAGCAGAAAGACAGGGTCGAACACTGAAGCTTTCTTT.

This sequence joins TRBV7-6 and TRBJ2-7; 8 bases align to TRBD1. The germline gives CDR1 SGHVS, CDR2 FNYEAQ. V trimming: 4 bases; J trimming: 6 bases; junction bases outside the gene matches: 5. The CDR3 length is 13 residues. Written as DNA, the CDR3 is TGTGCCAGCAGCTGGACAGGGTTCGTCGAGCAGTACTTC. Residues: CASSWTGFVEQYF.

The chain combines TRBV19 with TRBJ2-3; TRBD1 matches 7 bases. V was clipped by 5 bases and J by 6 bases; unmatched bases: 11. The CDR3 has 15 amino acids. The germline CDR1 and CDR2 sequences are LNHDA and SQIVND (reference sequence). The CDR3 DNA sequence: TGTGCCAGTAGTCCTAGACAGGGAGAAGGGGATACGCAGTATTTT. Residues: CASSPRQGEGDTQYF.

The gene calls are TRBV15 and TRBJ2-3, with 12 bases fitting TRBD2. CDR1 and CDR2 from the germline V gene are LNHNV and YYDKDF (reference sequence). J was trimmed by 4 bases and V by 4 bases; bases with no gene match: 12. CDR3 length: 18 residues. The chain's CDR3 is CATSTPGQTSGGADTQYF. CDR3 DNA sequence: TGTGCCACCAGCACCCCCGGTCAGACTAGCGGGGGCGCAGATACGCAGTATTTT.

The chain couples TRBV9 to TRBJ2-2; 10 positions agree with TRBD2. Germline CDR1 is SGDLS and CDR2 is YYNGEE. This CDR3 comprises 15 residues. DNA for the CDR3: TGTGCTACCACAGCGGGAGGGCCGGGCACCGGGGAGCTGTTTTTT. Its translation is CATTAGGPGTGELFF.

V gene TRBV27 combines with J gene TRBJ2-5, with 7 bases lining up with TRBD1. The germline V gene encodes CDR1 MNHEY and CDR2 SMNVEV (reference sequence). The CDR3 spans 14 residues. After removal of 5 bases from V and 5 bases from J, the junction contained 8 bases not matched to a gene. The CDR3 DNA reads TGTGCCAGCAGTCCAAGACAGGGTTGGGAGACCCAGTACTTC. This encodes CASSPRQGWETQYF.